These T cell receptor beta chains were read from a single sample in a study of long-term antiretroviral therapy in people with HIV. Sequencing used immunoSEQ multiplex PCR; TCRdb keeps in-frame clones, though not all of them. The sample contains 15,000 to 20,000 clones, roughly 90% of which appear only once. The material sequenced was unsorted PBMCs, taken 0.7 years before starting antiretroviral therapy. These receptors were obtained from a man between 45 and 60 years old with HIV. Both conserved end residues are part of each CDR3. A D gene is named only where the DNA matches it firmly. Expanded clones get a size class; other rows say once, few or many, or leave the size out.

V gene	D gene	clone size	J gene	CDR3 protein
TRBV7-2	NA	NA	TRBJ2-1	CASSPSTPNEQFF
TRBV7-8	TRBD1	NA	TRBJ2-2	CASSQNRGRELFF
TRBV7-3	NA	NA	TRBJ2-3	CASSLNPADTQYF
TRBV7-9	NA	NA	TRBJ2-4	CASSLGRSVGLTFLNIQYF
TRBV18	TRBD1	NA	TRBJ1-1	CASSPMTGGETEAFF
TRBV5-1	NA	NA	TRBJ1-1	CASSFNTEAFF
TRBV2	NA	NA	TRBJ1-1	CASSTMNTEAFF
TRBV6-5	TRBD1	NA	TRBJ2-5	CASREWTGIETQYF
TRBV10-3	TRBD1	NA	TRBJ1-2	CAISDRGEGYTF
TRBV11-2	TRBD1	few	TRBJ2-2	CASSTLRGRTGELFF
TRBV9	NA	once	TRBJ1-2	CASGTQYGYTF
TRBV6-1	NA	NA	TRBJ2-5	CATHHPTGIETQYF
TRBV19	NA	NA	TRBJ2-7	CASSKGGGTYEQYF
TRBV18	NA	NA	TRBJ2-1	CASSPADSRVKQFF
TRBV7-7	NA	NA	TRBJ2-5	CASSTGGVETQYF
TRBV14	TRBD1	NA	TRBJ2-2	CASSHGTGEYTGELFF
TRBV5-4	TRBD1	NA	TRBJ1-5	CASSLGPTGSNQPQHF
TRBV5-1	NA	NA	TRBJ1-1	CASSLTYLNTEAFF
TRBV6-5	TRBD1	once	TRBJ2-7	CASSPPRDRAYEQYF
TRBV18	TRBD2	NA	TRBJ2-1	CASSKLAGVRDEQFF
TRBV18	TRBD1	once	TRBJ2-5	CASSKDRDETQYF
TRBV12-5	NA	NA	TRBJ2-5	CASGLAGVETQYF
TRBV7-2	TRBD1	NA	TRBJ2-5	CASSNNRGLETQYF
TRBV7-6	NA	NA	TRBJ2-7	CASSLDEGLSYEQYF
TRBV5-4	TRBD2	NA	TRBJ2-3	CASSFVGGWGLDGDTQYF
TRBV9	NA	NA	TRBJ1-2	CASSVLTGNYGYTF
TRBV18	TRBD2	NA	TRBJ2-7	CASSPPSGGALYEQYF
TRBV4-1	NA	once	TRBJ2-5	CASSQDRDQETQYF
TRBV25-1	NA	NA	TRBJ2-3	CASSDLGQLGLLTQYF
TRBV5-6	NA	NA	TRBJ1-2	CASSSHAPYGYTF
TRBV18	NA	NA	TRBJ1-1	CASSLGTVTNTEAFF
TRBV7-9	TRBD1	once	TRBJ1-2	CASSLGGSGQGAGGYTF
TRBV7-9	TRBD2	NA	TRBJ2-1	CASTGRYSGSYNEQFF
TRBV10-3	NA	NA	TRBJ1-2	CAISEAGDYGYTF
TRBV10-3	NA	NA	TRBJ2-3	CAISSASTDTQYF
TRBV5-1	NA	NA	TRBJ1-2	CASSLVGHKDYGYTF
TRBV9	TRBD1	NA	TRBJ1-4	CASSDPRDRVGKLFF
TRBV5-1	TRBD2	NA	TRBJ2-7	CASSQNGRAPYEQYF
TRBV7-2	NA	NA	TRBJ2-7	CASSLTRTTSYEQYF
TRBV5-1	NA	NA	TRBJ2-1	CASSLLVGVSSYNEQFF
TRBV7-8	NA	NA	TRBJ1-1	CASSAQRNTEAFF
TRBV11-1	TRBD1	NA	TRBJ2-4	CASSLSGQLAKNIQYF
TRBV5-1	NA	NA	TRBJ1-1	CASSIQGQNTEAFF
TRBV29-1	NA	NA	TRBJ1-1	CSVEGTLNTEAFF
TRBV2	NA	NA	TRBJ2-2	CASSDDTGELFF
TRBV5-1	NA	NA	TRBJ2-1	CASSVGSVTYNEQFF
TRBV10-2	NA	NA	TRBJ2-6	CASSGQSWTLSGANVLTF
TRBV7-2	NA	NA	TRBJ1-5	CASSLGGVGQPQHF
TRBV10-2	TRBD1	NA	TRBJ1-6	CASRATGDSYNSPLHF
TRBV10-2	NA	NA	TRBJ1-1	CASSGAGGTEAFF
TRBV5-5	NA	NA	TRBJ2-7	CASSLAGAHTYEQYF
TRBV19	NA	NA	TRBJ1-4	CASSTYAATNEKLFF
TRBV5-3	NA	NA	TRBJ1-1	CARSLWVGRGGTEAFF